The 7 T cell receptor beta chains below all came from one sample that was sequenced in a study of T-cell memory formation after mild COVID-19. From the 5' RACE reads, TCRdb called clonotypes with MiXCR, one entry per CDR3 protein. The sample lists some 54,000 distinct CDR3 sequences; more than 9% were seen once. Sequenced input: PBMCs or a T cell subset sorted from them (not recorded which). The receptor set was obtained from a man between 18 and 29 years old who had mild COVID-19 (a few samples of this study predate the infection). Cell type and time point are not known.

V gene TRBV7-2 combines with J gene TRBJ2-1, with D possibly being TRBD1 or TRBD2 (6 bases each). With 1 base removed from V and 9 bases from J, the gap between germline ends came to 19 bases. The CDR3 loop spans 16 amino acids. The V gene's germline CDR1 is SGHTA and CDR2 FQGNSA. CDR3 region: CASSLEFPGAGGEQFF. DNA for the CDR3: TGTGCCAGCAGCTTAGAGTTTCCGGGGGCGGGCGGTGAGCAGTTCTTC.

This clonotype was detected many times. V usage is TRBV7-2 and J usage is TRBJ2-1; no definite D call. Germline-derived CDR1 and CDR2 are SGHTA and FQGNSA. The V and J ends lost 3 bases and 5 bases respectively, with 8 bases between them. The length of the CDR3 is 13 residues. As DNA, the CDR3 is TGTGCCAGCAGCTTCTCCCGGGACAATGAGCAGTTCTTC. It specifies CASSFSRDNEQFF. The full variable domain, completed using reference TRBV7-2 and TRBJ2-1, is GAGVSQSPSNKVTEKGKDVELRCDPISGHTALYWYRQSLGQGLEFLIYFQGNSAPDKSGLPSDRFSAERTGGSVSTLTIQRTQQEDSAVYLCASSFSRDNEQFFGPGTRLTVL.

This clonotype was seen only a few times. The CDR3 here is CASSKTRRDEQFF. CDR3 sequence (DNA): TGTGCCAGCAGTAAAACCCGCCGAGATGAGCAGTTCTTC. The rearrangement uses TRBV6-5 and TRBJ2-1, with D hard to call. V shed 5 bases and J shed 8 bases, with 13 bases lying between them. CDR3 length equals 13 residues. Germline CDR1 MNHEY, CDR2 SVGAGI.

In its sample, this clonotype was seen many times. The chain is built from TRBV5-1 and TRBJ2-3; D gene ambiguous. The CDR3 totals 14 residues. Trimming left V 0 bases short and J 0 bases short, with 5 bases between. Germline values: CDR1 SGHRS, CDR2 YFSETQ. The CDR3 sequence: CASSLAVSTDTQYF. The CDR3 DNA sequence: TGCGCCAGCAGCTTGGCCGTAAGCACAGATACGCAGTATTTT.

This clonotype was picked up a small number of times. The genes are TRBV6-1 and TRBJ1-2; no clear D gene. There are 15 residues in the CDR3. Germline loops: CDR1 MNHNS, CDR2 SASEGT. V was clipped by 1 base and J by 2 bases, with 11 bases between them. The CDR3, as DNA: TGTGCCAGCAGTGAAGTTGTGCTGTTAAACTATGGCTACACCTTC. Translation: CASSEVVLLNYGYTF.

In this sample, this clonotype turned up a few times. The chain combines TRBV6-5 with TRBJ2-2, with unresolved D. Trimming shortened V by 8 bases and J by 1 base, and 8 bases separated the two germline ends. Germline V lookup: CDR1 MNHEY, CDR2 SVGAGI. The CDR3 totals 13 residues. CDR3 protein: CASYVQNTGELFF. The CDR3 DNA sequence: TGTGCCAGCTACGTACAGAACACCGGGGAGCTGTTTTTT.

This clonotype came up a few times. The DNA for the CDR3 is TGCGCCAGCTCAGGACAGGGCCAAGAGACCCAGTACTTC. The encoded protein is CASSGQGQETQYF. The chain couples TRBV5-1 to TRBJ2-5, with TRBD1 matching over 8 bases. V gave up 7 bases and J gave up 1 base; unmatched junction bases: 3. CDR3 length equals 13 residues. Germline V lookup: CDR1 SGHRS, CDR2 YFSETQ. Full variable domain (remainder filled in from reference TRBV5-1 and TRBJ2-5): KAGVTQTPRYLIKTRGQQVTLSCSPISGHRSVSWYQQTPGQGLQFLFEYFSETQRNKGNFPGRFSGRQFSNSRSEMNVSTLELGDSALYLCASSGQGQETQYFGPGTRLLVL.